This TCR beta chain was documented in a study of T cell responses to AZD1222 COVID-19 vaccine. Findings and caveats of the study: Close to half of spike-specific TCRs reportedly recognize unmutated variant regions. Clonal diversity may have been underestimated, and the donors were mostly white British, with more females than males.

The CDR3 is made up of 14 amino acids. Germline CDR1 reads SGHDN; CDR2 reads FVKESK. V was pared by 1 base and J by 6 bases, with 7 bases between. Data came from immunoSEQ multiplex PCR; TCRdb stores just in-frame clones and leaves some out. The sample shows about 150,000 clones, 82% of them seen only once. This clone has a handful of counts. Antigen specificity is unknown. This sequence joins TRBV14 and TRBJ1-6; D gene ambiguous. Sequencing used peripheral blood, obtained on day 0 of MenACWY control vaccination. This TCR derives from an adult in good health. This CDR3 is CASSQGTVNSPLHF. In DNA form, the CDR3 reads TGTGCCAGCAGCCAAGGGACCGTTAATTCACCCCTCCACTTT.